This T cell receptor beta chain comes out of a study of blood T cells in healthy people across ages. Broader study findings: Estimated diversity across one million T cells was deemed an underestimate.

V was clipped by 2 bases and J by 4 bases; unmatched bases: 8. This CDR3 contains 15 residues. This clonotype was picked up a small number of times. The antigen is undetermined. A second PCR of about 6 to 11 cycles used a sample-barcoded 5' primer and a J-beta primer mix. Each cDNA molecule was tagged by a template-switch adaptor that had 12 random nucleotides. TCRdb re-called the 5' RACE reads with MiXCR, one entry per CDR3 protein. Here the sample spans around 900,000 distinct CDR3 sequences, 45% to 60% being singletons. V gene TRBV12-3 or TRBV12-4 combines with J gene TRBJ2-7; 7 bases are a match to TRBD1. Input material: blood. The source of this sequence is a woman aged 55-69 years in good health. DNA for the CDR3: TGTGCCAGCAGTTTAAGGGGGACAGTTACTTACGAGCAGTACTTC. It yields the protein CASSLRGTVTYEQYF.